The source of this T cell receptor (beta chain) is a study of blood T cell repertoires in COVID-19. TCRdb's table, derived via immunoSEQ multiplex PCR, lists solely in-frame clones and lacks some. Seen here are about 160,000 clones, more than 60% observed once, and the top ten hold less than 9.5%. The germline gives CDR1 LGHDT, CDR2 YNNKEL (reference sequence). Trimming cost V 2 bases and J 2 bases, with 12 bases left between them. The CDR3 extends over 15 amino acids. The sequence was obtained from a man between 60 and 75 years old with acute or convalescent COVID-19. The chain couples TRBV3-1 (or the pseudogene TRBV3-2) to TRBJ2-5; no definite D call. Sequenced: peripheral blood. CDR3 coding DNA: TGTGCCAGCAGCCAATCCTCTTCCCTACAAGAGACCCAGTACTTC. This translates into CASSQSSSLQETQYF.